This entry lists 20 T cell receptor beta chains sequenced from one sample in a study of response to subunit inactivated influenza vaccine. One entry per CDR3 protein, called by TCRdb with MiXCR from the RT-PCR reads. The data hold around 580,000 distinct CDR3 sequences, with around 11% observed a single time. The specimen comprised PBMCs from blood, sampled on the day of vaccination. The source is a man aged 50 to 59 who received an inactivated influenza vaccine.

This clonotype was counted at least ten times. The chain has TRBV24-1 and TRBJ2-5, with 8 positions matching TRBD2. This CDR3 is built from 14 residues. Germline V gene data show CDR1 as KGHDR and CDR2 as SFDVKD. V shed 2 bases and J 4 bases; nucleotides not matched to a gene: 2. CDR3 loop: CATSDSGGAETQYF. The CDR3, as DNA: TGTGCCACCAGTGATTCGGGGGGGGCAGAGACCCAGTACTTC.

This clonotype occurred many times. The gene calls are TRBV5-1 and TRBJ1-1; D possibly corresponds to TRBD1 (5 bases). V shed 4 bases and J shed 1 base, with 14 bases lying between them. CDR1 SGHRS and CDR2 YFSETQ come from the germline V gene. This CDR3 region has 15 residues. The CDR3 coding sequence is TGCGCCAGCAGCCAAGGGGAGAGCTCGAACACTGAAGCTTTCTTT. Translating it yields CASSQGESSNTEAFF.

The rearrangement uses TRBV7-2 and TRBJ2-1; 9 nucleotides line up with TRBD2. Trimming took 5 bases from V and 7 from J; bases not matched to a gene: 15. This CDR3 spans 17 amino acids. Germline CDR1 reads SGHTA; CDR2 reads FQGNSA. CDR3: CASSPDRIAGVYNEQFF. As DNA, the CDR3 is TGTGCCAGCAGCCCTGATCGGATAGCGGGAGTATATAATGAGCAGTTCTTC.

The gene calls are TRBV27 and TRBJ2-7; 9 nucleotides line up with TRBD2. The ends lost 2 bases at V and 2 bases at J; junction bases unmatched: 10. The V gene's germline CDR1 is MNHEY and CDR2 SMNVEV (reference sequence). This CDR3 is 17 amino acids long. CDR3 DNA sequence: TGTGCCAGCAGTTTAGGTCCGGAGGCGGGAGGGCCCTACGAGCAGTACTTC. Translated: CASSLGPEAGGPYEQYF.

The table lists this clonotype with many counts. This sequence joins TRBV27 and TRBJ2-5; no clear D gene. Deletions cut 5 bases from V and 2 bases from J, with 6 bases between. CDR1 MNHEY and CDR2 SMNVEV come from the germline V gene (reference sequence). The CDR3 contains 12 residues. CDR3 sequence reads: CASSHAQETQYF. The CDR3 DNA reads TGTGCCAGCAGTCACGCGCAAGAGACCCAGTACTTC.

A few counts support this clonotype. The V call is TRBV29-1, the J call TRBJ2-3, with 9 bases aligning to TRBD2. J lost 5 bases, V lost 6 bases, and 9 bases had no gene match. Germline V lookup: CDR1 SQVTM, CDR2 ANQGSEA. This CDR3 is built from 14 residues. CDR3 loop: CSVFSGGGGDTQYF. As DNA, the CDR3 is TGCAGCGTGTTTAGCGGGGGAGGAGGAGATACGCAGTATTTT.

In this sample, this clonotype turned up a few times. This rearrangement joins TRBV14 to TRBJ2-7; D call uncertain. This CDR3 spans 13 amino acids. V was trimmed by 1 base and J by 6 bases, leaving 10 bases between them. Germline CDR1 SGHDN, CDR2 FVKESK. The CDR3 DNA follows: TGTGCCAGCAGCCAAGTAGTGGTGGGCGAGCAGTACTTC. Translating gives CASSQVVVGEQYF.

The rearrangement links TRBV7-9 to TRBJ2-7; D is ambiguous. The CDR3 is made up of 11 amino acids. Germline V gene sequence: CDR1 SEHNR, CDR2 FQNEAQ (reference sequence). Deletions cut 2 bases from V and 6 bases from J, with 5 bases between. CDR3 sequence: CASSLSTEQYF. CDR3 sequence (DNA): TGTGCCAGCAGCTTATCTACCGAGCAGTACTTC.

This clonotype showed up just a few times. The J gene is TRBJ1-1, the V gene TRBV24-1; no firm D call. This CDR3 is built from 13 residues. The V end was cut by 11 bases, the J end by 2 bases, with 14 bases between. Looked up from germline, CDR1 is KGHDR and CDR2 is SFDVKD. CDR3 residues: CAIRKDANTEAFF. Written as DNA, the CDR3 is TGTGCCATAAGGAAGGACGCTAACACTGAAGCTTTCTTT.

This clonotype was recorded a few times. V and J are TRBV2 and TRBJ2-7; maybe TRBD1 (6 bases). There are 16 residues in the CDR3. CDR1 is SNHLY and CDR2 is FYNNEI in the germline V gene. Deletions cut 3 bases from V and 1 base from J, with 16 bases between. The CDR3 bases are TGTGCCAGCAGTGATAGAAACAGGGTACGGTCCTACGAGCAGTACTTC. Amino acid sequence: CASSDRNRVRSYEQYF.

The V call is TRBV20-1, the J call TRBJ2-3; D may be TRBD1 (6 bases). Trimming cost V 5 bases and J 2 bases, with 14 bases left between them. This CDR3 comprises 14 residues. Looked up from germline, CDR1 is DFQATT and CDR2 is SNEGSKA (reference sequence). CDR3: CSASLWGLTDTQYF. CDR3 nucleotide sequence: TGCAGTGCTTCTCTATGGGGGCTCACAGATACGCAGTATTTT.

This chain connects TRBV7-2 to TRBJ2-3; 7 bases line up with TRBD1. The germline V gene encodes CDR1 SGHTA and CDR2 FQGNSA. V shed 5 bases, J shed 7 bases, and the junction held 3 bases outside the gene matches. The CDR3 contains 12 residues. The chain's CDR3 is CASSAGGYTQYF. CDR3 nucleotide sequence: TGTGCCAGCAGCGCAGGGGGATATACGCAGTATTTT.

Turning to this clonotype: The junction departs from the called germline gene at one end, perhaps through a read error. The chain is built from TRBV18 and TRBJ2-1; D may be TRBD2 (6 bases). The CDR3 runs to 15 residues. Germline V CDR1 and CDR2: KGHSH, LQKENI. CDR3: CASSPGTPSYDEQFF. CDR3 bases: TGTGCCAGCTCGCCCGGGACTCCGTCCTACGATGAGCAGTTCTTC. The whole variable domain, remainder taken from reference TRBV18 and TRBJ2-1, is NAGVMQNPRHLVRRRGQEARLRCSPMKGHSHVYWYRQLPEEGLKFMVYLQKENIIDESGMPKERFSAEFPKEGPSILRIQQVVRGDSAAYFCASSPGTPSYDEQFFGPGTRLTVL.

The chain's CDR3 is CATKSGGSGNTIYF. The CDR3 coding sequence is TGTGCCACCAAAAGTGGGGGTTCTGGAAACACCATATATTTT. The J gene is TRBJ1-3, the V gene TRBV15; TRBD1 might be the D (5 bases). V was trimmed by 7 bases and J by 1 base, leaving 11 bases between them. In germline, CDR1 is LNHNV, CDR2 YYDKDF (reference sequence). The CDR3 extends over 14 amino acids.

The CDR3 is CATSRVARADTQYF. DNA of the CDR3: TGTGCCACCAGCAGAGTTGCTCGGGCAGATACGCAGTATTTT. This chain uses TRBV15 with TRBJ2-3; no clear D. Trimming removed 1 base at V and 4 bases at J, with 9 bases between. This CDR3 is built from 14 residues. CDR1 and CDR2 from the germline V gene are LNHNV and YYDKDF (reference sequence). Complete variable domain (other parts from reference TRBV15 and TRBJ2-3): DAMVIQNPRYQVTQFGKPVTLSCSQTLNHNVMYWYQQKSSQAPKLLFHYYDKDFNNEADTPDNFQSRRPNTSFCFLDIRSPGLGDTAMYLCATSRVARADTQYFGPGTRLTVL.

In its sample, this clonotype was seen a few times. The chain joins TRBV18 to TRBJ2-3; D not certain. The germline V and J ends were trimmed by 3 bases and 0 bases, with 10 bases remaining between them. The CDR3 is made up of 15 amino acids. The V gene's germline CDR1 is KGHSH and CDR2 LQKENI. CDR3 amino acids: CASSPAGISTDTQYF. The CDR3 DNA reads as TGTGCCAGCTCACCTGCCGGCATAAGCACAGATACGCAGTATTTT.

This chain connects TRBV20-1 to TRBJ2-3; 7 bases align to TRBD1. This CDR3 region has 14 residues. V gave up 5 bases and J gave up 4 bases; unmatched junction bases: 9. Germline CDR1 DFQATT, CDR2 SNEGSKA (reference sequence). The CDR3 region has the DNA TGCAGTGCTGGAAAGACAGGGCTCGCAGATACGCAGTATTTT. Translating gives CSAGKTGLADTQYF.

This clonotype occurred many times. The V and J genes are TRBV5-1 and TRBJ2-7; D perhaps matches TRBD1 (5 bases). The CDR3 loop spans 14 amino acids. Trimming stripped 0 bases from V and 0 bases from J, with 7 bases between. Germline CDR1 SGHRS, CDR2 YFSETQ. The CDR3, as DNA: TGCGCCAGCAGCTTGGACAGGAGCTCCTACGAGCAGTACTTC. Its protein product is CASSLDRSSYEQYF.

This chain uses TRBV20-1 with TRBJ1-1; tentative D call: TRBD1 (5 bases). With 5 bases removed from V and 2 bases from J, the gap between germline ends came to 18 bases. Germline CDR1 reads DFQATT; CDR2 reads SNEGSKA (reference sequence). This CDR3 spans 15 amino acids. The CDR3 sequence is CSAQGDHAGNTEAFF. The CDR3 nucleotides read TGCAGTGCTCAGGGTGACCACGCCGGTAACACTGAAGCTTTCTTT.

This clonotype was seen many times. V and J are TRBV20-1 and TRBJ1-1; D is unresolved. V dropped 6 bases and J dropped 5 bases, with 7 bases sitting between them. Germline V gene data show CDR1 as DFQATT and CDR2 as SNEGSKA (reference sequence). The CDR3 runs 10 residues. CDR3 DNA sequence: TGCAGTGCCCGTTTTACTGAAGCTTTCTTT. This encodes CSARFTEAFF.